The rows below give T cell receptor beta chains drawn from one sample of a study of blood T cells in healthy people across ages. TCRdb reprocessed the 5' RACE reads via MiXCR and lists one record per CDR3 protein. The repertoire holds approximately 850,000 distinct CDR3 sequences, with more than 40% as singletons. The sequencing input was blood. The source of these receptors is a man aged 55-75 years in good health. The CDR3 runs from the conserved cysteine through the conserved F or W. Fields, in order: clone size, D gene, V gene, J gene, CDR3 DNA, CDR3 protein. D genes are given only for firm matches. Expanded clones are given a class, and other clones once, few, many or no size at all.

.,.,TRBV6-5,TRBJ2-5,TGTGCCAGCAGTGATACCCCAGGTACCCAAGAGACCCAGTACTTC,CASSDTPGTQETQYF
.,TRBD1,TRBV12-3/TRBV12-4,TRBJ1-6,TGTGCCAGCAAATCGACAGGGGAGAATTCACCCCTCCACTTT,CASKSTGENSPLHF
few,.,TRBV7-2,TRBJ2-1,TGTGCCAGCAGCCCGTGGGAGAGCTACAATGAGCAGTTCTTC,CASSPWESYNEQFF
few,.,TRBV7-2,TRBJ1-2,TGTGCCAGCAGCTTAGCGTCGGATGGGGGGCGGGCGGATGGCTACACCTTC,CASSLASDGGRADGYTF
few,.,TRBV20-1,TRBJ1-2,TGCAGTGCTAGAGACAGCTGCGGCTACACCTTC,CSARDSCGYTF
.,.,TRBV5-1,TRBJ2-7,TGCGCCAGCAGCCCACAAGGACATACCTACGAGCAGTACTTC,CASSPQGHTYEQYF
few,TRBD1,TRBV14,TRBJ2-7,TGTGCCAGCAGCCACCGCAGGGTCAGGGGGCGCTACGAGCAGTACTTC,CASSHRRVRGRYEQYF
.,.,TRBV3-1,TRBJ2-7,TGTGCCAGCAGCCAAGGGAACGCTTGGGCAGGGCAGTACTTC,CASSQGNAWAGQYF
few,TRBD1,TRBV15,TRBJ2-3,TGTGCCACCAAGGAACAGGGGACCCCGACCTTCGGTACGCAGTATTTT,CATKEQGTPTFGTQYF
once,.,TRBV28,TRBJ1-5,TGTGCCAGCAGTTTATCGGCAGGGGATCAGCCCCAGCATTTT,CASSLSAGDQPQHF
few,TRBD2,TRBV6-5,TRBJ2-7,TGTGCCAGCAGACCCACCCGGGGGGGCTTCTACGAGCAGTACTTC,CASRPTRGGFYEQYF
.,TRBD1,TRBV2,TRBJ1-3,TGTGCCAGCAGTGCAGGGGGCTCACTTGGAAACACCATATATTTT,CASSAGGSLGNTIYF
many,TRBD2,TRBV9,TRBJ2-3,TGTGCCAGCAGCGTGAGCGGGGCCATAAGCACAGATACGCAGTATTTT,CASSVSGAISTDTQYF
.,.,TRBV7-9,TRBJ1-1,TGTGCCAGCAGCTCCCCGATGGGGACTGAAGCTTTCTTT,CASSSPMGTEAFF
once,.,TRBV20-1,TRBJ2-1,TGCAGTCTTCAAGGCGGTACGAGCGGTAATGAGCAGTTCTTC,CSLQGGTSGNEQFF
.,.,TRBV29-1,TRBJ2-5,TGCAGCGATGCCGGGAACCAAGAGACCCAGTACTTC,CSDAGNQETQYF
.,TRBD1,TRBV20-1,TRBJ1-4,TGCAGTGCTACCTCCCCCGGGACAGACAGAACTAATGAAAAACTGTTTTTT,CSATSPGTDRTNEKLFF
few,.,TRBV28,TRBJ2-7,TGTGCCAGCAGTTCTCCGGGGTACGAGCAGTACTTC,CASSSPGYEQYF
.,.,TRBV5-6,TRBJ1-1,TGTGCCGGCGTAGGTAACCGGGGGACTGAAGCTTTCTTT,CAGVGNRGTEAFF